The T cell receptor beta chain described here comes from a study of OX40 agonist ivuxolimab in advanced cancers. The J segment lost 7 bases and the V segment lost 6 bases, leaving 8 bases of the junction unmatched. Looked up from germline, CDR1 is KGHSH and CDR2 is LQKENI. This CDR3 contains 13 residues. Produced via immunoSEQ multiplex PCR; TCRdb's table is partial and in-frame only. The sample consists of more than 65,000 clones, roughly 88% of them appearing once. This chain links TRBV18 with TRBJ1-2, with 7 bases identical to TRBD1. The sample in question was CD4+ or CD8+ T cells sorted from blood, obtained in a trial of the OX40 agonist ivuxolimab. The receptor's source is an adult with an advanced solid tumor such as melanoma, head and neck, liver or kidney cancer. The DNA for the CDR3 is TGTGCCAGCTCTCGAGGACAGGCCCGTGGCTACACCTTC. Protein: CASSRGQARGYTF.